Below, 8 T cell receptor beta chains from the same sample are listed, as sequenced in a study of blood T cell repertoires in COVID-19. Libraries were prepared by immunoSEQ multiplex PCR; TCRdb keeps only in-frame clonotypes and omits some of them. The table records hundreds of thousands of clones, 83% of them present only once. The specimen was peripheral blood. The receptor source for this set is a man at least 80 years old with acute or convalescent COVID-19.

The chain has TRBV6-2 or TRBV6-3 and TRBJ1-2, with 7 bases fitting TRBD1. CDR1 MNHEY and CDR2 SVGEGT come from the germline V gene. V lost 4 bases, J lost 4 bases, and 3 bases stayed unmatched. The CDR3 runs to 13 residues. DNA of the CDR3: TGTGCCAGCAGTTGGACAGGATCCTATGGCTACACCTTC. Encoded protein: CASSWTGSYGYTF.

The rearrangement links TRBV2 to TRBJ2-2, with 9 nucleotides matching TRBD1. Losses at the gene ends were 2 bases for V and 5 bases for J; bases not matched to a gene: 6. The germline gives CDR1 SNHLY, CDR2 FYNNEI. The CDR3 contains 16 residues. The CDR3 spells CASSEPFGQGTGELFF. CDR3 nucleotide sequence: TGTGCCAGCAGTGAACCTTTTGGACAGGGGACCGGGGAGCTGTTTTTT.

This sequence joins TRBV6-2 or TRBV6-3 and TRBJ1-2; tentative D call: TRBD1 (6 bases). The germline V gene encodes CDR1 MNHEY and CDR2 SVGEGT. The length of the CDR3 is 15 residues. V lost 6 bases, J lost 2 bases, and 16 bases lay in between. Written as DNA, the CDR3 is TGTGCCAGCAGCGCACCAGGGGCAGGGAACTATGGCTACACCTTC. Amino acid sequence: CASSAPGAGNYGYTF.

This chain connects TRBV28 to TRBJ2-3, with D perhaps matching TRBD2 (5 bases). Germline CDR1 is MDHEN and CDR2 is SYDVKM. The V end was cut by 2 bases, the J end by 9 bases, with 18 bases between. The CDR3 covers 15 residues. The DNA of the CDR3 is TGTGCCAGCAGTTTAAGATCCGGGAAAGGCGGCACGCAGTATTTT. Translating gives CASSLRSGKGGTQYF.

The chain carries TRBV6-5 and TRBJ1-1; 7 nucleotides align to TRBD1. Germline V CDR1 and CDR2: MNHEY, SVGAGI. CDR3 size: 15 residues. The V segment lost 5 bases and the J segment 1 base; nucleotides outside the gene matches: 7. CDR3 sequence: CASSPPRQGNTEAFF. The CDR3 DNA reads as TGTGCCAGCAGTCCCCCCCGACAGGGGAACACTGAAGCTTTCTTT.

This chain joins TRBV20-1 and TRBJ1-5; D gene unclear. The CDR3 totals 13 residues. V lost 3 bases to trimming and J lost 2 bases, with 8 bases between them. Looked up from germline, CDR1 is DFQATT and CDR2 is SNEGSKA (reference sequence). CDR3 residues: CSASLQGNQPQHF. The CDR3 bases are TGCAGTGCTAGTCTTCAGGGCAATCAGCCCCAGCATTTT.

V gene TRBV4-2 combines with J gene TRBJ2-7, with 11 bases fitting TRBD2. The CDR3 loop spans 16 amino acids. Per germline, CDR1 LGHNA and CDR2 YNFKEQ. V lost 0 bases and J lost 12; bases outside the gene matches: 13. CDR3 protein: CASSQDLLAGGTLRYF. In DNA, the CDR3 is TGTGCCAGCAGCCAAGATCTATTAGCGGGAGGGACCCTAAGGTACTTC.

With respect to this clone: Other DNA sequences in the sample encode the same CDR3. The V call is TRBV4-2, the J call TRBJ2-3; D perhaps matches TRBD1 (6 bases). This CDR3 comprises 14 residues. Germline CDR1 reads LGHNA; CDR2 reads YNFKEQ. V lost 6 bases, J lost 7 bases, and 17 bases lay in between. The CDR3 bases are TGTGCCAGCAGTCTTATCAGGGGACAAAATACGCAGTATTTT. It specifies CASSLIRGQNTQYF.